The 14 T cell receptor beta chains listed next were all sequenced from one sample in a study of blood T cells in healthy people across ages. It was with a sample-barcoded 5' primer and a J-beta primer mix that a second PCR of about 7 to 12 cycles was run. TCRdb processed the 5' RACE reads anew with MiXCR; each CDR3 protein has one entry. The table shows about 970,000 distinct CDR3 sequences, with just over 50% occurring only once. Input material: blood. The receptors originated from a woman in her sixties in good health.

As for this clonotype: A read error may account for a junction end that differs from germline. The genes are TRBV6-2 or TRBV6-3 and TRBJ1-1; perhaps TRBD1 as D (6 bases). There are 14 residues in the CDR3. The germline V gene encodes CDR1 MNHEY and CDR2 SVGEGT. DNA for the CDR3: TGTGCCAGCAGTTACGAGGGGGGGAACGCTGAAGCTTTCTTT. Encoded protein: CASSYEGGNAEAFF.

The chain joins TRBV15 to TRBJ2-3; 7 bases are a match to TRBD2. The germline CDR1 and CDR2 sequences are LNHNV and YYDKDF (reference sequence). With 3 bases clipped from V and 2 bases from J, the junction kept 11 bases outside the gene matches. The CDR3 consists of 17 residues. In DNA form, the CDR3 reads TGTGCCACCAGCAGCTCCGATCTAGCGGAGATCACAGATACGCAGTATTTT. Amino acid sequence: CATSSSDLAEITDTQYF. The whole variable domain, remainder taken from reference TRBV15 and TRBJ2-3, is DAMVIQNPRYQVTQFGKPVTLSCSQTLNHNVMYWYQQKSSQAPKLLFHYYDKDFNNEADTPDNFQSRRPNTSFCFLDIRSPGLGDTAMYLCATSSSDLAEITDTQYFGPGTRLTVL.

The chain has TRBV6-1 and TRBJ2-7; 9 nucleotides line up with TRBD1. There are 15 residues in the CDR3. V was pared by 1 base and J by 0 bases, with 1 base of the junction left unmatched. Germline V CDR1 and CDR2: MNHNS, SASEGT. The CDR3 sequence is CASSEETGGSYEQYF. The CDR3 DNA is TGTGCCAGCAGTGAAGAGACAGGGGGCTCCTACGAGCAGTACTTC.

The chain carries TRBV4-1 and TRBJ2-4; D call uncertain. Germline values: CDR1 MGHRA, CDR2 YSYEKL. This CDR3 is 14 amino acids long. Trimming cost V 3 bases and J 2 bases, with 8 bases left between them. DNA for the CDR3: TGCGCCAGCAGCCAGGACGGTCCCAAAAACATTCAGTACTTC. It is translated as CASSQDGPKNIQYF.

The chain joins TRBV4-2 to TRBJ2-1; D is possibly TRBD1 (5 bases). Trimming removed 4 bases from V and 10 bases from J, with 11 bases in between. From germline, CDR1 is LGHNA and CDR2 YNFKEQ. The CDR3 covers 12 residues. The CDR3 spells CASSLPPGEQFF. CDR3 in DNA: TGTGCCAGCAGCCTCCCCCCAGGGGAGCAGTTCTTC.

As to this clonotype: The germline gene is not matched at one end of the junction; a read error may be the cause. V and J are TRBV3-1 and TRBJ2-7; 9 bases line up with TRBD2. Germline V gene lookup returns CDR1 LGHDT and CDR2 YNNKEL (reference sequence). This CDR3 is 14 amino acids long. The CDR3 DNA reads as TGTGTCAGCAGCCCCGGACTAGCGATTGGAGAGCAGTACTTC. Translation gives CVSSPGLAIGEQYF.

The chain has TRBV13 and TRBJ2-1, with 10 nucleotides matching TRBD2. Germline V gene sequence: CDR1 PRHDT, CDR2 FYEKMQ (reference sequence). Losses at the gene ends were 5 bases for V and 0 bases for J; bases not matched to a gene: 4. The CDR3 contains 16 residues. The CDR3 DNA reads as TGTGCCAGCAGCCCCCTAGCGGGAGCCTCCTACAATGAGCAGTTCTTC. Its translation: CASSPLAGASYNEQFF.

This clonotype was observed once. The chain combines TRBV7-2 with TRBJ2-5, with TRBD1 as a possible D gene (5 bases). The V gene lost 4 bases and the J gene lost 11 bases, with 23 bases spanning the gap. Germline CDR1 reads SGHTA; CDR2 reads FQGNSA. This CDR3 region has 15 residues. The CDR3 loop is CASSWGSMYSNEQYF. CDR3 DNA sequence: TGTGCCAGCAGCTGGGGCTCCATGTACTCCAATGAGCAGTACTTC.

This clonotype was seen more than once but under ten times. This chain uses TRBV28 with TRBJ2-4; the match to TRBD1 covers 7 bases. Trimming cost V 6 bases and J 1 base; bases outside gene matches: 3. The CDR3 is 14 amino acids. Per germline, CDR1 MDHEN and CDR2 SYDVKM. Written as DNA, the CDR3 is TGTGCCAGCAGAGCGGACAGGGCCAAAAACATTCAGTACTTC. It encodes CASRADRAKNIQYF. Complete variable domain (other parts from reference TRBV28 and TRBJ2-4): DVKVTQSSRYLVKRTGEKVFLECVQDMDHENMFWYRQDPGLGLRLIYFSYDVKMKEKGDIPEGYSVSREKKERFSLILESASTNQTSMYLCASRADRAKNIQYFGAGTRLSVL.

The chain employs TRBV25-1 and TRBJ1-6; 12 positions agree with TRBD1. The germline gives CDR1 MGHDK, CDR2 SYGVNS. The CDR3 contains 16 residues. V shed 0 bases, J shed 7 bases, and the junction held 1 base outside the gene matches. Here the CDR3 DNA reads TGTGCCAGCAGTGAATATGGGACAGGGGGCAATTCACCCCTCCACTTT. Encoded protein: CASSEYGTGGNSPLHF.

This rearrangement joins TRBV4-2 to TRBJ2-1; 10 bases fit TRBD2. From germline, CDR1 is LGHNA and CDR2 YNFKEQ. V dropped 7 bases and J dropped 5; count of bases not matched to a gene: 8. This CDR3 has 15 residues. In nucleotides, the CDR3 is TGTGCCAGCACCTCGACTAGCGGGTCCCACAATGAGCAGTTCTTC. Residues: CASTSTSGSHNEQFF.

This clonotype turned up a few times. The rearrangement uses TRBV14 and TRBJ2-7; D call uncertain. The V gene's germline CDR1 is SGHDN and CDR2 FVKESK. The length of the CDR3 is 12 residues. The V and J ends lost 4 bases and 3 bases respectively, with 7 bases between them. The CDR3: CASSPNLYEQYF. The CDR3 DNA reads as TGTGCCAGCAGCCCGAACCTCTACGAGCAGTACTTC. Combining the CDR3 with reference TRBV14 and TRBJ2-7 gives the whole variable domain EAGVTQFPSHSVIEKGQTVTLRCDPISGHDNLYWYRRVMGKEIKFLLHFVKESKQDESGMPNNRFLAERTGGTYSTLKVQPAELEDSGVYFCASSPNLYEQYFGPGTRLTVT.

J is TRBJ2-7 and V is TRBV29-1, with 8 bases that match TRBD2. V dropped 6 bases and J dropped 1; count of bases not matched to a gene: 8. Germline CDR1 and CDR2: SQVTM and ANQGSEA. CDR3 length: 14 residues. DNA for the CDR3: TGCAGCGTCGAGAGCGGGAGACAGTCCTACGAGCAGTACTTC. Amino acids: CSVESGRQSYEQYF.

The chain links TRBV5-1 to TRBJ2-3; no clear D. This CDR3 contains 15 residues. Germline V CDR1 and CDR2: SGHRS, YFSETQ. V lost 0 bases and J lost 2, with 10 bases in between. In DNA, the CDR3 is TGCGCCAGCAGCTTGGAGAGGCCAGCCACAGATACGCAGTATTTT. This sequence encodes CASSLERPATDTQYF.